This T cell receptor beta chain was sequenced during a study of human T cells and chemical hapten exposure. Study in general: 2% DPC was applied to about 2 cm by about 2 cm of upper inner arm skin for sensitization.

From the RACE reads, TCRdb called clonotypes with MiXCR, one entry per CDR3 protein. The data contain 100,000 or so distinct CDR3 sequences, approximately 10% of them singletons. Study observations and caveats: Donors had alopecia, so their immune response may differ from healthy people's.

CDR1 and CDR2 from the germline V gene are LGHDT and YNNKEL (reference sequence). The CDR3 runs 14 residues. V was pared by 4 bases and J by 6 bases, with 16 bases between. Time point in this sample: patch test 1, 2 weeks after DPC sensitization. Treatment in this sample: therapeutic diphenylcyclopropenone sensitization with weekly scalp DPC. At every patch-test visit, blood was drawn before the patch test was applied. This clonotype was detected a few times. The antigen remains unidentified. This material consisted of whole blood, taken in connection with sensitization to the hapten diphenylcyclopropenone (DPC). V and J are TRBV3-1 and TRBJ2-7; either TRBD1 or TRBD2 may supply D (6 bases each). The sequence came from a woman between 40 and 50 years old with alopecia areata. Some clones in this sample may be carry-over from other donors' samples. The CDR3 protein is CASSLTGRGGEQYF. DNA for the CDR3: TGTGCCAGCAGCCTGACTGGCAGGGGAGGCGAGCAGTACTTC.